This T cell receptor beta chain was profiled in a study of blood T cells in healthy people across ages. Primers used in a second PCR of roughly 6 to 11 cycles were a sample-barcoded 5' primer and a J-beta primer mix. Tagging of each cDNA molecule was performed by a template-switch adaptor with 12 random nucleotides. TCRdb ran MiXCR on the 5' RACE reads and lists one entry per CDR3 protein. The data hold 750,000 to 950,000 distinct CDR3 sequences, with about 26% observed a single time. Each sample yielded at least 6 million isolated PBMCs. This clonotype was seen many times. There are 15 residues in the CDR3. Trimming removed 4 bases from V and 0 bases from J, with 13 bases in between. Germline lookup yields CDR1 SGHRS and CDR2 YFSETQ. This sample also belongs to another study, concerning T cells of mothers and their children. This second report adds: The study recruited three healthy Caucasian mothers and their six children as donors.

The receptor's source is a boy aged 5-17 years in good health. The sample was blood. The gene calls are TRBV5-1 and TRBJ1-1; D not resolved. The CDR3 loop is CASSRNTQMNTEAFF. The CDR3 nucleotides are TGCGCCAGCAGCCGAAATACCCAGATGAACACTGAAGCTTTCTTT.